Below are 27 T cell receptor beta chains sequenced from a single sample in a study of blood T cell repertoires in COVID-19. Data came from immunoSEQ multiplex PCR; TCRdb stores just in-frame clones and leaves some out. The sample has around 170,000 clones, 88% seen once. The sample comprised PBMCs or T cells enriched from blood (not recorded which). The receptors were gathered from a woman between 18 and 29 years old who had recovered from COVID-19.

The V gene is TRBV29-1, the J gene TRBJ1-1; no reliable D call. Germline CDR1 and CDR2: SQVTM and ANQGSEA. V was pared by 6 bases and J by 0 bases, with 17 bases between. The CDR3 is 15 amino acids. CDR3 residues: CSVAPRRAMNTEAFF. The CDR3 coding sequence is TGCAGCGTCGCTCCCCGGCGGGCGATGAACACTGAAGCTTTCTTT.

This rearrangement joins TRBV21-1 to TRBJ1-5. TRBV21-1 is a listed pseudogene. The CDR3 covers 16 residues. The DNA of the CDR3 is TGTGCCAGCAGCATCCGGGAACCTTATAGCAATCAGCCCCAGCATTTT. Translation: CASSIREPYSNQPQHF.

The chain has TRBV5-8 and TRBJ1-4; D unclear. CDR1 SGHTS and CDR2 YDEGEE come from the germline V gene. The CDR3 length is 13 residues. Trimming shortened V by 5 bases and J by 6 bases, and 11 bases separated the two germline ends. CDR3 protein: CASRVGAYEKLFF. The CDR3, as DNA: TGTGCCAGCAGAGTAGGAGCGTATGAAAAACTGTTTTTT.

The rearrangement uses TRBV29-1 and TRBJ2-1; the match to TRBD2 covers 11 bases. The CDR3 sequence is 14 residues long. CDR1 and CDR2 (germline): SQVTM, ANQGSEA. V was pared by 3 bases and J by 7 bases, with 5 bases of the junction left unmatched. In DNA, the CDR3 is TGCAGCGTTGACGGACTAGCGGGTGTTAATGAGCAGTTCTTC. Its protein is CSVDGLAGVNEQFF.

The CDR3 coding sequence is TGTGCCAGCAGTGACGGTGTATACTCTGGAAACACCATATATTTT. Translated, it gives CASSDGVYSGNTIYF. The chain carries TRBV2 and TRBJ1-3; D unclear. CDR1 and CDR2 (germline): SNHLY, FYNNEI. CDR3 length: 15 residues. The germline V and J ends were trimmed by 3 bases and 0 bases, with 9 bases remaining between them. The full variable domain, its missing parts supplied by reference TRBV2 and TRBJ1-3, is EPEVTQTPSHQVTQMGQEVILRCVPISNHLYFYWYRQILGQKVEFLVSFYNNEISEKSEIFDDQFSVERPDGSNFTLKIRSTKLEDSAMYFCASSDGVYSGNTIYFGEGSWLTVV.

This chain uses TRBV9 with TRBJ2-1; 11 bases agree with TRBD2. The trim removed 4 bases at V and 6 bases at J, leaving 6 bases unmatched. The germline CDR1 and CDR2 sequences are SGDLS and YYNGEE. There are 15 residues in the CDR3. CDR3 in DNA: TGTGCCAGCAGCTCCACTAGCGGGAGAGGCAATGAGCAGTTCTTC. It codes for CASSSTSGRGNEQFF.

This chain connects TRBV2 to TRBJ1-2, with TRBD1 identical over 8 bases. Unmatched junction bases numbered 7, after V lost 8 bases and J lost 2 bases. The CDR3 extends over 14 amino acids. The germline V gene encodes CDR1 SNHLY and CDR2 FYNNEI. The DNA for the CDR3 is TGTGCCAGCTTATACCGGGACAGGAACTATGGCTACACCTTC. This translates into CASLYRDRNYGYTF.

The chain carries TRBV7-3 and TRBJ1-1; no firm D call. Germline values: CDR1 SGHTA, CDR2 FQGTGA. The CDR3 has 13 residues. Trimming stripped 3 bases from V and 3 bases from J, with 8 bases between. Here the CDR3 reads CASSFSGDTEAFF. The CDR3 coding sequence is TGTGCCAGCAGCTTTTCCGGGGACACTGAAGCTTTCTTT.

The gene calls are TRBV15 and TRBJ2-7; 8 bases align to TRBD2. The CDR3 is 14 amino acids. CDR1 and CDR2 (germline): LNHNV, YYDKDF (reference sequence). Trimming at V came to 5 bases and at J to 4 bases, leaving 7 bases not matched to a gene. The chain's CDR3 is CATSPRGGPYEQYF. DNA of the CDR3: TGTGCCACCAGCCCACGGGGGGGGCCGTACGAGCAGTACTTC. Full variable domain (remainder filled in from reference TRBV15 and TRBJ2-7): DAMVIQNPRYQVTQFGKPVTLSCSQTLNHNVMYWYQQKSSQAPKLLFHYYDKDFNNEADTPDNFQSRRPNTSFCFLDIRSPGLGDTAMYLCATSPRGGPYEQYFGPGTRLTVT.

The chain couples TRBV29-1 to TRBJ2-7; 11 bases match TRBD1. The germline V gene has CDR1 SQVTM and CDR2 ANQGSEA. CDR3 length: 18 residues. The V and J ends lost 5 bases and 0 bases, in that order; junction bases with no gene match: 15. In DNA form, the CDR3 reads TGCAGCGTTCGTTCCCCTGGGACAGGGGGTGGGAGCTCCTACGAGCAGTACTTC. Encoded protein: CSVRSPGTGGGSSYEQYF.

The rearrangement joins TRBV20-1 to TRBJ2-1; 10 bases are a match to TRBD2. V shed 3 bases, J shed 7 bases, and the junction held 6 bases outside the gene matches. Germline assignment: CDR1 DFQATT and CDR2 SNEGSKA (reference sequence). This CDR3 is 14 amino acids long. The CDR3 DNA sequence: TGCAGTGCTAGTCCCCTAGCGGGGGTAAATGAGCAGTTCTTC. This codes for CSASPLAGVNEQFF.

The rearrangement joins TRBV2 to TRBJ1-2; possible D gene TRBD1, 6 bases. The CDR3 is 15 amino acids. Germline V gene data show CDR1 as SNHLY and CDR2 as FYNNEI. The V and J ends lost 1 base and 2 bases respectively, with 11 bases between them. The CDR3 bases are TGTGCCAGCAGTGAAGGGGCAGGGGAAAACTATGGCTACACCTTC. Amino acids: CASSEGAGENYGYTF.

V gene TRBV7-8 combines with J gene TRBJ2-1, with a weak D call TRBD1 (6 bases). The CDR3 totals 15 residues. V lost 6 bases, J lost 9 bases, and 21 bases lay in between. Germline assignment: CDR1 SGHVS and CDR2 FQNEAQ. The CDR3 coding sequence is TGTGCCAGCAGTCCTGGACCCGCCCAGGGGAGTGAGCAGTTCTTC. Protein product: CASSPGPAQGSEQFF. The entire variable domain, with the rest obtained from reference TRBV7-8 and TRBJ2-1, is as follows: GAGVSQSPRYKVAKRGQDVALRCDPISGHVSLFWYQQALGQGPEFLTYFQNEAQLDKSGLPSDRFFAERPEGSVSTLKIQRTQQEDSAVYLCASSPGPAQGSEQFFGPGTRLTVL.

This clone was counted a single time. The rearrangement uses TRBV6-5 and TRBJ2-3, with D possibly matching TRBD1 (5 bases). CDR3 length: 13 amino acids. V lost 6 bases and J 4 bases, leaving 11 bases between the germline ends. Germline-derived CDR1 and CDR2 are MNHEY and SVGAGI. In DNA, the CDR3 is TGTGCCAGCAGAAGTAGGGGCGCAGATACGCAGTATTTT. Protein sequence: CASRSRGADTQYF.

CDR3 loop: CASSISQGALNTEAFF. CDR3 in DNA: TGTGCCAGTAGTATTAGTCAGGGGGCTCTTAACACTGAAGCTTTCTTT. The chain carries TRBV19 and TRBJ1-1; 8 nucleotides match TRBD1. Germline V CDR1 and CDR2: LNHDA, SQIVND (reference sequence). There are 16 residues in the CDR3. The junction had 8 bases not matched to a gene; V was cut back by 3 bases and J by 2 bases. The full variable domain, completed using reference TRBV19 and TRBJ1-1, is DGGITQSPKYLFRKEGQNVTLSCEQNLNHDAMYWYRQDPGQGLRLIYYSQIVNDFQKGDIAEGYSVSREKKESFPLTVTSAQKNPTAFYLCASSISQGALNTEAFFGQGTRLTVV.

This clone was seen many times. CDR3 in amino acids: CASSKEQIYEQYF. CDR3 bases: TGTGCCAGCAGTAAGGAACAGATCTACGAGCAGTACTTC. The gene calls are TRBV2 and TRBJ2-7; no clear D. Germline V CDR1 and CDR2: SNHLY, FYNNEI. This CDR3 spans 13 amino acids. V was pared by 5 bases and J by 3 bases, with 11 bases between. Full variable domain (missing parts from reference TRBV2 and TRBJ2-7): EPEVTQTPSHQVTQMGQEVILRCVPISNHLYFYWYRQILGQKVEFLVSFYNNEISEKSEIFDDQFSVERPDGSNFTLKIRSTKLEDSAMYFCASSKEQIYEQYFGPGTRLTVT.

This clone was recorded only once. CDR3 protein: CASSTPGQGLAKNIQYF. CDR3 in DNA: TGTGCCAGCAGTACGCCTGGACAGGGGTTAGCCAAAAACATTCAGTACTTC. The chain uses TRBV28 and TRBJ2-4, with 9 bases identical to TRBD1. The V and J ends lost 5 bases and 0 bases, in that order; junction bases with no gene match: 8. Germline loops: CDR1 MDHEN, CDR2 SYDVKM. This CDR3 is built from 17 residues.

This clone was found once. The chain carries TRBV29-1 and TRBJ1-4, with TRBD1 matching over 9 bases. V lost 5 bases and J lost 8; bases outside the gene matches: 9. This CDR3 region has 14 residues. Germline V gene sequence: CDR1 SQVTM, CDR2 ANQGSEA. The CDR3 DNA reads TGCAGCGTTCGGGACAGGGTATTGGGGGAAAAACTGTTTTTT. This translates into CSVRDRVLGEKLFF.

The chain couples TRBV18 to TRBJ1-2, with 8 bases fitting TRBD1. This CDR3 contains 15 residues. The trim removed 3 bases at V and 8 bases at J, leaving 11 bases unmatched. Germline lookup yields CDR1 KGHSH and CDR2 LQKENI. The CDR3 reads CASSPPTGGMMGYTF. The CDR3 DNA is TGTGCCAGCTCACCGCCCACAGGGGGTATGATGGGCTACACCTTC. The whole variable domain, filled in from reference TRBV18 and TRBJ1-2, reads NAGVMQNPRHLVRRRGQEARLRCSPMKGHSHVYWYRQLPEEGLKFMVYLQKENIIDESGMPKERFSAEFPKEGPSILRIQQVVRGDSAAYFCASSPPTGGMMGYTFGSGTRLTVV.

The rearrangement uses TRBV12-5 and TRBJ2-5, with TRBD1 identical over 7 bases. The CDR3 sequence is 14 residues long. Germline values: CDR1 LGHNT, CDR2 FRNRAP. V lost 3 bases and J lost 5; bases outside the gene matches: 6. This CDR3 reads CASGFRGGEETQYF. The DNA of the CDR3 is TGTGCTAGTGGTTTCAGAGGGGGCGAGGAGACCCAGTACTTC.

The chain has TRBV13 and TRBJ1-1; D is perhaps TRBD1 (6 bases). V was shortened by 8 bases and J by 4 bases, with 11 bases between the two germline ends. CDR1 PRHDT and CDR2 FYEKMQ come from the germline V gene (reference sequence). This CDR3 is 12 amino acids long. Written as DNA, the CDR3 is TGTGCCAGCCAGGTAGGGGGCACTGAAGCTTTCTTT. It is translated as CASQVGGTEAFF.

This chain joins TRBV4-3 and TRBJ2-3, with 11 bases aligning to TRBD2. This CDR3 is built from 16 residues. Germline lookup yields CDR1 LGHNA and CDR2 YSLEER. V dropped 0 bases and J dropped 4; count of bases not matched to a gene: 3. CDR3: CASSQDELAGADTQYF. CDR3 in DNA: TGCGCCAGCAGCCAAGATGAACTAGCGGGGGCAGATACGCAGTATTTT.

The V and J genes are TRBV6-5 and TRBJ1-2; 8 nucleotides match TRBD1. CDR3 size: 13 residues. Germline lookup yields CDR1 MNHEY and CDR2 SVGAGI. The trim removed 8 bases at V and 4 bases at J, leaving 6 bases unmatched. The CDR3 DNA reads TGTGCCAGCTGGCAGGGGGCCGGCTATGGCTACACCTTC. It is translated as CASWQGAGYGYTF.

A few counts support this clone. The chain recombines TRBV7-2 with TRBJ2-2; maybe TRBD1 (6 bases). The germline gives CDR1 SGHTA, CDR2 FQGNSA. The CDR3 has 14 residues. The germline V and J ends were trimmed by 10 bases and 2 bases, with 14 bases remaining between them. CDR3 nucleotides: TGTGCCACCTCCGGGACACTAAACACCGGGGAGCTGTTTTTT. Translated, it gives CATSGTLNTGELFF.

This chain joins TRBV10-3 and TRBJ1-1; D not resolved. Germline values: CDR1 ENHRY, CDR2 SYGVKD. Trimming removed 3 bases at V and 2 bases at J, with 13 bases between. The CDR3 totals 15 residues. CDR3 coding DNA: TGTGCCATCAGTGACCCAGAGGCTGTCAACACTGAAGCTTTCTTT. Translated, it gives CAISDPEAVNTEAFF.

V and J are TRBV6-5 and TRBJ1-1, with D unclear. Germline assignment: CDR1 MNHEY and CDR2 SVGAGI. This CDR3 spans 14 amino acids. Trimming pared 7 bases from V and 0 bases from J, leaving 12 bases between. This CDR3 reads CASTLGGVNTEAFF. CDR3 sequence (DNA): TGTGCCAGCACCCTCGGCGGGGTGAACACTGAAGCTTTCTTT.

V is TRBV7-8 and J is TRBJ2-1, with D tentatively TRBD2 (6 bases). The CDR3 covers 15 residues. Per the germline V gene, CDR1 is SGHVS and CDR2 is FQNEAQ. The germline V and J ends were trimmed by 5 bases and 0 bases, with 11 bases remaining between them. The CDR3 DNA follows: TGTGCCAGCAGCCCTAGCGAACTCTCCTACAATGAGCAGTTCTTC. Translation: CASSPSELSYNEQFF.